The 16 T cell receptor beta chains presented below share a single source sample, sequenced in a study of blood T cell repertoires in COVID-19. Generated by immunoSEQ multiplex PCR, the TCRdb table keeps only in-frame clones and is missing some. The sample has 310,000 or so clones; more than 70% are singletons. What was sequenced was peripheral blood. These receptors were taken from a woman aged 50 to 60 with acute or convalescent COVID-19.

Notes on this clone: The same CDR3 can be traced to other DNA sequences in this sample. CDR3 DNA sequence: TGTGCCTGGAGTGTAAGGGGGCTTGGTGAAAAACTGTTTTTT. Translation gives CAWSVRGLGEKLFF. The chain recombines TRBV30 with TRBJ1-4, with TRBD1 identical over 7 bases. In germline, CDR1 is GTSNPN, CDR2 SVGIG (reference sequence). V dropped 0 bases and J dropped 7; count of bases not matched to a gene: 5. This CDR3 has 14 residues.

This clone was counted only a few times. CDR3 residues: CASSGLGTGNSYEQYF. DNA for the CDR3: TGTGCCAGCAGTGGGCTTGGGACAGGGAACTCCTACGAGCAGTACTTC. This rearrangement joins TRBV28 to TRBJ2-7; 9 bases match TRBD1. In germline, CDR1 is MDHEN, CDR2 SYDVKM. The CDR3 consists of 16 residues. The ends lost 5 bases at V and 0 bases at J; junction bases unmatched: 8. Based on the CDR3 plus reference TRBV28 and TRBJ2-7, the full variable domain is DVKVTQSSRYLVKRTGEKVFLECVQDMDHENMFWYRQDPGLGLRLIYFSYDVKMKEKGDIPEGYSVSREKKERFSLILESASTNQTSMYLCASSGLGTGNSYEQYFGPGTRLTVT.

CDR3 sequence reads: CASSEAGHWNTEAFF. DNA of the CDR3: TGTGCCAGCAGTGAAGCGGGACATTGGAACACTGAAGCTTTCTTT. The chain joins TRBV6-1 to TRBJ1-1, with a weak D call TRBD1 (6 bases). Germline V CDR1 and CDR2: MNHNS, SASEGT. The CDR3 runs to 15 residues. Deletions cut 0 bases from V and 1 base from J, with 9 bases between.

This chain links TRBV7-8 with TRBJ2-7, with 12 nucleotides matching TRBD2. V shed 1 base and J 4 bases; nucleotides not matched to a gene: 8. Germline V gives CDR1 SGHVS, CDR2 FQNEAQ. The CDR3 runs to 17 residues. The CDR3 coding sequence is TGTGCCAGCAGCTTAGACGTAGGACTAGCGGGAACGTACGAGCAGTACTTC. Amino acid sequence: CASSLDVGLAGTYEQYF.

The chain employs TRBV28 and TRBJ1-5, with no clear D. CDR1 and CDR2 from the germline V gene are MDHEN and SYDVKM. This CDR3 region has 16 residues. Trimming took off 2 bases at V and 4 bases at J, with 15 bases between the two ends. CDR3 loop: CASSLISGPGNQPQHF. CDR3 coding DNA: TGTGCCAGCAGTTTAATCTCCGGACCGGGGAATCAGCCCCAGCATTTT.

This clone was found once. The chain links TRBV9 to TRBJ2-2, with D maybe TRBD1 (6 bases). Trimming left V 0 bases short and J 4 bases short, with 10 bases between. CDR1 and CDR2 (germline): SGDLS, YYNGEE. The CDR3 runs to 15 residues. The CDR3, as DNA: TGTGCCAGCAGCGTAGGGACAGCAACCACCGGGGAGCTGTTTTTT. Protein sequence: CASSVGTATTGELFF.

The rearrangement links TRBV5-1 to TRBJ2-3; the match to TRBD1 covers 7 bases. Germline trimming cut 5 bases from V and 6 bases from J; bases unmatched to any gene: 6. Germline CDR1 reads SGHRS; CDR2 reads YFSETQ. The CDR3 has 13 amino acids. CDR3 protein: CASRMTGSDTQYF. The CDR3 nucleotides read TGCGCCAGCAGAATGACAGGGTCGGATACGCAGTATTTT.

The chain combines TRBV7-5 with TRBJ1-5; TRBD1 was called by the table and not checked on the DNA. TRBV7-5 constitutes a pseudogene. The CDR3 runs 16 residues. CDR3 sequence (DNA): TGTGTCAGAAGCTTAGTACAGGGAAGTGGCAATCAGCCCCAGCATTTT. It encodes CVRSLVQGSGNQPQHF.

This chain joins TRBV27 and TRBJ2-6; no definite D call. The CDR3 loop spans 14 amino acids. The germline V and J ends were trimmed by 0 bases and 4 bases, with 4 bases remaining between them. The germline gives CDR1 MNHEY, CDR2 SMNVEV (reference sequence). The chain's CDR3 is CASSLSGGANVLTF. In DNA form, the CDR3 reads TGTGCCAGCAGTTTATCGGGCGGGGCCAACGTCCTGACTTTC.

The chain has TRBV7-2 and TRBJ2-7; 13 nucleotides line up with TRBD2. CDR3 length equals 15 residues. Germline V CDR1 and CDR2: SGHTA, FQGNSA. V trimming: 4 bases; J trimming: 4 bases; junction bases outside the gene matches: 4. The CDR3 reads CASSYGTSGDYEQYF. CDR3 bases: TGTGCCAGCAGCTACGGGACTAGCGGGGATTACGAGCAGTACTTC. The variable domain in full, completed from reference TRBV7-2 and TRBJ2-7, reads GAGVSQSPSNKVTEKGKDVELRCDPISGHTALYWYRQSLGQGLEFLIYFQGNSAPDKSGLPSDRFSAERTGGSVSTLTIQRTQQEDSAVYLCASSYGTSGDYEQYFGPGTRLTVT.

This clone was seen a handful of times. V usage is TRBV11-2 and J usage is TRBJ1-4; no clear D gene. Trimming cost V 5 bases and J 7 bases, with 20 bases left between them. Germline V gene data show CDR1 as SGHAT and CDR2 as FQNNGV. This CDR3 has 16 residues. Here the CDR3 reads CASSARGLAGGEKLFF. In DNA form, the CDR3 reads TGTGCCAGCAGCGCCAGAGGGTTGGCAGGCGGTGAAAAACTGTTTTTT. Supplemented by reference TRBV11-2 and TRBJ1-4, the full variable domain reads EAGVAQSPRYKIIEKRQSVAFWCNPISGHATLYWYQQILGQGPKLLIQFQNNGVVDDSQLPKDRFSAERLKGVDSTLKIQPAKLEDSAVYLCASSARGLAGGEKLFFGSGTQLSVL.

For this clone: One end of the junction is discordant with germline, which a read error may explain. The chain combines TRBV11-3 with TRBJ2-7, with 11 bases lining up with TRBD1. This CDR3 has 14 residues. Germline V gene sequence: CDR1 SGHNT, CDR2 YENEEA. The DNA for the CDR3 is TGTGCCAGCAGCCGGACAGGGGGCTCCGACGAGCAGTACTTC. Translation gives CASSRTGGSDEQYF.

The rearrangement joins TRBV6-6 to TRBJ2-1, with 9 bases matching TRBD1. This CDR3 comprises 16 residues. Unmatched junction bases numbered 5, after V lost 2 bases and J lost 3 bases. Germline V CDR1 and CDR2: MNHNY, SVGAGI (reference sequence). CDR3 sequence reads: CASSYRQGGYYNEQFF. CDR3 nucleotide sequence: TGTGCCAGCAGTTACCGACAGGGGGGATACTACAATGAGCAGTTCTTC.

The genes are TRBV11-2 and TRBJ2-3; D possibly corresponds to TRBD2 (6 bases). Looked up from germline, CDR1 is SGHAT and CDR2 is FQNNGV. With 7 bases removed from V and 0 bases from J, the gap between germline ends came to 14 bases. The CDR3 has 15 residues. For the CDR3, the DNA is TGTGCCAGCACCCCGGGACTCGCTAGCACAGATACGCAGTATTTT. It specifies CASTPGLASTDTQYF.

This chain connects TRBV28 to TRBJ1-4, with D unresolved. The CDR3 consists of 15 residues. The germline CDR1 and CDR2 sequences are MDHEN and SYDVKM. The V and J ends lost 3 bases and 8 bases respectively, with 16 bases between them. In DNA form, the CDR3 reads TGTGCCAGCAGTTTGCCCTATCGGGGTTCCGAAAAACTGTTTTTT. It specifies CASSLPYRGSEKLFF.

This rearrangement joins TRBV20-1 to TRBJ2-3; 7 bases are a match to TRBD2. V dropped 3 bases and J dropped 2; count of bases not matched to a gene: 5. CDR1 DFQATT and CDR2 SNEGSKA come from the germline V gene (reference sequence). The CDR3 runs 14 residues. DNA of the CDR3: TGCAGTGCTAGTGAGGCGGGGGACACAGATACGCAGTATTTT. It is translated as CSASEAGDTDTQYF.